These 26 T cell receptor beta chains came from one sample sequenced in a study of cytomegalovirus exposure and HLA in healthy donors. In the PCR, 60 Vbeta and 13 Jbeta primers were used. The data were produced by immunoSEQ multiplex PCR, yet TCRdb's version contains in-frame clones alone and is incomplete. This table has nearly 200,000 clones, around 86% appearing once. The sequencing input was PBMCs. These receptors were obtained from a man aged 25 to 45 in good health and CMV-seronegative.

The chain carries TRBV5-1 and TRBJ2-1, with 11 bases matching TRBD2. CDR1 is SGHRS, CDR2 YFSETQ, per germline. The CDR3 runs to 16 residues. J lost 7 bases, V lost 3 bases, and 9 bases had no gene match. CDR3 region: CASSSRPGLAENEQFF. The CDR3 region has the DNA TGCGCCAGCAGCTCGCGGCCGGGACTAGCGGAGAATGAGCAGTTCTTC.

The chain couples TRBV5-6 to TRBJ2-5; 10 nucleotides line up with TRBD1. The DNA end is more similar to TRBJ2-7, so the J call may be wrong. Germline V gene lookup returns CDR1 SGHDT and CDR2 YYEEEE. The CDR3 has 14 amino acids. CDR3 protein: CASSPSGTGVEQYF. The CDR3 DNA sequence: TGTGCCAGCAGCCCTTCCGGGACAGGGGTCGAGCAGTACTTC.

This chain joins TRBV7-9 and TRBJ2-3; 8 bases line up with TRBD2. Germline assignment: CDR1 SEHNR and CDR2 FQNEAQ (reference sequence). The CDR3 is made up of 17 amino acids. Trimming cost V 5 bases and J 3 bases; bases outside gene matches: 13. For the CDR3, the DNA is TGTGCCAGCAGCGGGGAAAAGAGCGGGAGATCAACAGATACGCAGTATTTT. It codes for CASSGEKSGRSTDTQYF.

This rearrangement joins TRBV5-4 to TRBJ2-2; TRBD2 matches at 8 bases. This CDR3 comprises 13 residues. Germline lookup yields CDR1 SGHNT and CDR2 YYREEE (reference sequence). Unmatched junction bases numbered 7, after V lost 10 bases and J lost 5 bases. For the CDR3, the DNA is TGTGCCCTTAGCGGGATGTTAACCGGGGAGCTGTTTTTT. Translated: CALSGMLTGELFF.

V and J are TRBV14 and TRBJ1-1; D ambiguous. The CDR3 extends over 12 amino acids. The V gene lost 5 bases and the J gene lost 1 base, with 5 bases spanning the gap. Germline CDR1 reads SGHDN; CDR2 reads FVKESK. CDR3: CASSYWNTEAFF. The CDR3, as DNA: TGTGCCAGCAGCTATTGGAACACTGAAGCTTTCTTT. Together with reference TRBV14 and TRBJ1-1, the CDR3 gives the full variable domain: EAGVTQFPSHSVIEKGQTVTLRCDPISGHDNLYWYRRVMGKEIKFLLHFVKESKQDESGMPNNRFLAERTGGTYSTLKVQPAELEDSGVYFCASSYWNTEAFFGQGTRLTVV.

The V and J genes are TRBV5-8 and TRBJ2-7, with D possibly matching TRBD2 (5 bases). Germline CDR1 reads SGHTS; CDR2 reads YDEGEE. This CDR3 is built from 16 residues. V was pared by 4 bases and J by 0 bases, with 17 bases between. The CDR3 sequence is CASSAFLAASSYEQYF. The CDR3 DNA is TGTGCCAGCAGCGCTTTCCTAGCTGCAAGCTCCTACGAGCAGTACTTC.

The J gene is TRBJ1-1, the V gene TRBV28, with D perhaps TRBD1 (5 bases). The germline V and J ends were trimmed by 5 bases and 2 bases, with 15 bases remaining between them. Germline V gene data show CDR1 as MDHEN and CDR2 as SYDVKM. This CDR3 is built from 15 residues. In nucleotides, the CDR3 is TGTGCCAGCAGTCGCCCTGGCAGGGCCAACACTGAAGCTTTCTTT. Protein product: CASSRPGRANTEAFF. The entire variable domain, with the rest obtained from reference TRBV28 and TRBJ1-1, is as follows: DVKVTQSSRYLVKRTGEKVFLECVQDMDHENMFWYRQDPGLGLRLIYFSYDVKMKEKGDIPEGYSVSREKKERFSLILESASTNQTSMYLCASSRPGRANTEAFFGQGTRLTVV.

This clone came up once. The chain combines TRBV5-1 with TRBJ2-3; 12 bases fit TRBD2. Trimming removed 4 bases from V and 3 bases from J; junction bases left unmatched: 3. In germline, CDR1 is SGHRS, CDR2 YFSETQ. This CDR3 comprises 15 residues. CDR3 nucleotide sequence: TGCGCCAGCAGCCAGACTAGCGGGGGAACAGATACGCAGTATTTT. The encoded protein is CASSQTSGGTDTQYF. The complete variable domain, with remaining parts taken from reference TRBV5-1 and TRBJ2-3, reads KAGVTQTPRYLIKTRGQQVTLSCSPISGHRSVSWYQQTPGQGLQFLFEYFSETQRNKGNFPGRFSGRQFSNSRSEMNVSTLELGDSALYLCASSQTSGGTDTQYFGPGTRLTVL.

The gene calls are TRBV7-8 and TRBJ2-5; 8 bases are a match to TRBD2. The J call may be wrong; the DNA end is better matched by TRBJ2-7. Germline V lookup: CDR1 SGHVS, CDR2 FQNEAQ. The CDR3 contains 16 residues. The CDR3 is CASSLATGGRPYEQYF. Here the CDR3 DNA reads TGTGCCAGCAGCTTAGCGACCGGCGGGAGGCCATACGAGCAGTACTTC.

V gene TRBV12-2 combines with J gene TRBJ2-5; the tabulated D call, TRBD2, remains unverified against the DNA. TRBV12-2 counts as a pseudogene. This CDR3 has 22 residues. CDR3 amino acids: CASRLRPQSGGVASRSQETQYF. The DNA for the CDR3 is TGTGCAAGTCGCTTAAGGCCTCAATCCGGAGGGGTAGCGTCCAGGAGTCAAGAGACCCAGTACTTC.

The V call is TRBV6-5, the J call TRBJ1-1; D remains unclear. The V and J ends lost 5 bases and 4 bases respectively, with 14 bases between them. CDR1 is MNHEY, CDR2 SVGAGI, per germline. The CDR3 runs to 14 residues. CDR3 bases: TGTGCCAGCAGTGAGAATTTCGGGATCACTGAAGCTTTCTTT. Translation gives CASSENFGITEAFF.

In the case of this clone: The same CDR3 arises from other DNA sequences in this sample as well. The chain recombines TRBV18 with TRBJ2-5, with 7 bases identical to TRBD1. Germline V gene lookup returns CDR1 KGHSH and CDR2 LQKENI. Trimming cost V 5 bases and J 3 bases; bases outside gene matches: 3. The CDR3 sequence is 13 residues long. In DNA form, the CDR3 reads TGTGCCAGCTCAAAAGACAGGGAAGAGACCCAGTACTTC. It yields the protein CASSKDREETQYF. Drawing the rest from reference TRBV18 and TRBJ2-5, the complete variable domain is NAGVMQNPRHLVRRRGQEARLRCSPMKGHSHVYWYRQLPEEGLKFMVYLQKENIIDESGMPKERFSAEFPKEGPSILRIQQVVRGDSAAYFCASSKDREETQYFGPGTRLLVL.

The V and J genes are TRBV27 and TRBJ2-7; 12 nucleotides agree with TRBD1. The CDR3 has 13 residues. The trim removed 6 bases at V and 8 bases at J, leaving 5 bases unmatched. CDR1 and CDR2 from the germline V gene are MNHEY and SMNVEV (reference sequence). The CDR3, as DNA: TGTGCCAGCAGCGGGACAGGGGGCTCTAAGCAGTACTTC. It specifies CASSGTGGSKQYF.

This clone appeared a few times. The V call is TRBV30, the J call TRBJ2-2, with 10 bases lining up with TRBD2. The CDR3 consists of 15 residues. V was clipped by 4 bases and J by 4 bases; unmatched bases: 6. Per the germline V gene, CDR1 is GTSNPN and CDR2 is SVGIG (reference sequence). CDR3 in DNA: TGTGCCTGGACCTTAGCGGGAGGAGGCACCGGGGAGCTGTTTTTT. Amino acid sequence: CAWTLAGGGTGELFF.

The sample holds one count of this clone. The chain carries TRBV5-1 and TRBJ1-3, with 7 bases identical to TRBD1. Germline CDR1 SGHRS, CDR2 YFSETQ. The V and J ends lost 4 bases and 2 bases, in that order; junction bases with no gene match: 3. The CDR3 is 14 amino acids. This CDR3 reads CASSTGDTGNTIYF. The DNA for the CDR3 is TGCGCCAGCAGCACAGGGGACACTGGAAACACCATATATTTT.

V and J are TRBV9 and TRBJ1-2; 8 nucleotides line up with TRBD1. The V and J ends lost 0 bases and 4 bases, in that order; junction bases with no gene match: 5. The CDR3 covers 15 residues. Germline CDR1 SGDLS, CDR2 YYNGEE. CDR3 in DNA: TGTGCCAGCAGCGTAGGGACAGGGTCTGGCTATGGCTACACCTTC. Translated, it gives CASSVGTGSGYGYTF. Complete variable domain (other parts from reference TRBV9 and TRBJ1-2): DSGVTQTPKHLITATGQRVTLRCSPRSGDLSVYWYQQSLDQGLQFLIQYYNGEERAKGNILERFSAQQFPDLHSELNLSSLELGDSALYFCASSVGTGSGYGYTFGSGTRLTVV.

This sequence joins TRBV7-9 and TRBJ2-5; TRBD2 matches at 7 bases. The J call may not be correct, given that the DNA end is closer to TRBJ2-7. The CDR3 extends over 14 amino acids. Per germline, CDR1 SEHNR and CDR2 FQNEAQ (reference sequence). The CDR3 here is CASSQGLSAYEQYF. The CDR3 nucleotides read TGTGCCAGCAGCCAGGGACTAAGCGCCTACGAGCAGTACTTC.

The chain employs TRBV19 and TRBJ1-4; no reliable D call. CDR3 size: 14 residues. The V end lost 3 bases, the J end lost 3 bases, and 8 bases lay between the germline ends. Looked up from germline, CDR1 is LNHDA and CDR2 is SQIVND (reference sequence). The CDR3 loop is CASSIPGSNEKLFF. DNA for the CDR3: TGTGCCAGTAGTATCCCCGGTTCTAATGAAAAACTGTTTTTT.

The genes are TRBV5-6 and TRBJ1-5; D unresolved. CDR1 is SGHDT, CDR2 YYEEEE, per germline. CDR3 size: 13 residues. Trimming removed 0 bases at V and 6 bases at J, with 7 bases between. This CDR3 is CASSLGGFQPQHF. In nucleotides, the CDR3 is TGTGCCAGCAGCTTGGGAGGGTTTCAGCCCCAGCATTTT.

V gene TRBV18 combines with J gene TRBJ1-6; D is perhaps TRBD1 (5 bases). The CDR3 has 12 residues. Trimming cost V 8 bases and J 10 bases, with 12 bases left between them. CDR1 and CDR2 from the germline V gene are KGHSH and LQKENI. The chain's CDR3 is CASATGNSPLHF. In nucleotides, the CDR3 is TGTGCCAGCGCAACAGGCAACTCACCCCTCCACTTT.

J is TRBJ1-5 and V is TRBV6-1; 7 bases are shared with TRBD1. With 11 bases clipped from V and 2 bases from J, the junction kept 9 bases outside the gene matches. The CDR3 is 14 residues long. Germline V gives CDR1 MNHNS, CDR2 SASEGT. Here the CDR3 reads CAVADQGGNQPQHF. CDR3 DNA sequence: TGTGCCGTTGCCGATCAGGGGGGCAATCAGCCCCAGCATTTT.

In its sample, this clone was seen a few times. DNA for the CDR3: TGCGCCAGCAGCTTGGGGGCAGTCTCGGGAGGGGAGCTGTTTTTT. It yields the protein CASSLGAVSGGELFF. The V and J genes are TRBV5-1 and TRBJ2-2; tentatively, D is TRBD2 (5 bases). This CDR3 region has 15 residues. CDR1 SGHRS and CDR2 YFSETQ come from the germline V gene. Trimming pared 0 bases from V and 8 bases from J, leaving 14 bases between.

This chain links TRBV19 with TRBJ2-7; 8 nucleotides match TRBD1. This CDR3 is built from 14 residues. After removal of 8 bases from V and 3 bases from J, the junction contained 9 bases not matched to a gene. Germline V lookup: CDR1 LNHDA, CDR2 SQIVND (reference sequence). CDR3 nucleotides: TGTGCCAGTGGCAGGACAGGGAAAGTCTACGAGCAGTACTTC. Translated: CASGRTGKVYEQYF.

The rearrangement uses TRBV4-2 and TRBJ2-2; 9 bases fit TRBD1. V lost 1 base and J lost 7; bases outside the gene matches: 16. The CDR3 sequence is 19 residues long. Germline V gene data show CDR1 as LGHNA and CDR2 as YNFKEQ. Here the CDR3 reads CASSQVFLGQGEGDGELFF. The CDR3 nucleotides read TGTGCCAGCAGCCAAGTTTTTTTGGGACAGGGAGAAGGAGACGGGGAGCTGTTTTTT.

V and J are TRBV10-3 and TRBJ2-1, with TRBD1 matching over 7 bases. The germline V gene encodes CDR1 ENHRY and CDR2 SYGVKD. The CDR3 has 15 residues. The V segment lost 0 bases and the J segment 4 bases; nucleotides outside the gene matches: 3. CDR3 DNA sequence: TGTGCCATCAGTGAGTCGGGGACAGAGTACAATGAGCAGTTCTTC. It encodes CAISESGTEYNEQFF.

The chain joins TRBV5-1 to TRBJ2-5, with 10 bases aligning to TRBD1. With 0 bases clipped from V and 1 base from J, the junction kept 3 bases outside the gene matches. This CDR3 is 16 amino acids long. CDR1 and CDR2 (germline): SGHRS, YFSETQ. In DNA form, the CDR3 reads TGCGCCAGCAGCTTGGACCGGGACAGGGGCCAAGAGACCCAGTACTTC. It encodes CASSLDRDRGQETQYF. Supplemented by reference TRBV5-1 and TRBJ2-5, the full variable domain reads KAGVTQTPRYLIKTRGQQVTLSCSPISGHRSVSWYQQTPGQGLQFLFEYFSETQRNKGNFPGRFSGRQFSNSRSEMNVSTLELGDSALYLCASSLDRDRGQETQYFGPGTRLLVL.